Listed here are 15 T cell receptor beta chains from one sample, sequenced in a study of T cells in Graves' hyperthyroidism and ophthalmopathy. RNA transcripts gave rise to amplified TCR beta CDR3 regions. The study used the HTBI primer set for a first-round RT-PCR of the TCR CDR3. TCRdb re-derived calls from the multiplex PCR reads in MiXCR, one entry per CDR3 protein. The data contain about 640,000 distinct CDR3 sequences, roughly 15% of them singletons. The sequenced sample consisted of blood. Receptor source: a woman aged 45 to 65 with Graves' ophthalmopathy.

The chain links TRBV12-3 or TRBV12-4 to TRBJ1-2; tentatively, D is TRBD1 (5 bases). The CDR3 is made up of 15 amino acids. V was clipped by 5 bases and J by 8 bases, with 21 bases between them. CDR3 in amino acids: CASSLPGLSIEGYTF. In DNA, the CDR3 is TGTGCCAGCAGTCTGCCGGGACTATCGATTGAGGGCTACACCTTC.

This clonotype was recorded at least ten times. V gene TRBV6-6 combines with J gene TRBJ1-6, with TRBD1 as a possible D gene (5 bases). With 2 bases removed from V and 6 bases from J, the gap between germline ends came to 8 bases. The germline gives CDR1 MNHNY, CDR2 SVGAGI (reference sequence). The CDR3 covers 14 residues. The DNA for the CDR3 is TGTGCCAGCAGTTACGCACAGGCTAATTCACCCCTCCACTTT. Protein sequence: CASSYAQANSPLHF.

This rearrangement joins TRBV28 to TRBJ2-4; tentatively, D is TRBD2 (5 bases). The CDR3 length is 14 residues. The ends were cut back, 7 bases at V and 0 bases at J, with 10 bases in the middle. From germline, CDR1 is MDHEN and CDR2 SYDVKM. As DNA, the CDR3 is TGTGCCAGCAACCAGCGGATAGCCAAAAACATTCAGTACTTC. Amino acid sequence: CASNQRIAKNIQYF.

This clonotype was counted many times. The chain joins TRBV18 to TRBJ2-7; 11 nucleotides agree with TRBD1. Germline V gives CDR1 KGHSH, CDR2 LQKENI. Trimming removed 0 bases from V and 7 bases from J; junction bases left unmatched: 8. The CDR3 consists of 16 residues. CDR3 DNA sequence: TGTGCCAGCTCACCACCGCGGACAGGGGGCGCGTGGGAGCAGTACTTC. This sequence encodes CASSPPRTGGAWEQYF.

The table lists this clonotype with many counts. The chain uses TRBV6-1 and TRBJ1-1, with D unclear. Germline loops: CDR1 MNHNS, CDR2 SASEGT. V lost 5 bases and J 6 bases, leaving 10 bases between the germline ends. The CDR3 loop spans 12 amino acids. The CDR3 region has the DNA TGTGCCAGCAGTCGAGTCCCCCCTGAAGCTTTCTTT. Encoded protein: CASSRVPPEAFF.

This clonotype occurred many times. This sequence joins TRBV7-8 and TRBJ2-5; 13 bases are shared with TRBD2. CDR1 and CDR2 (germline): SGHVS, FQNEAQ. The CDR3 spans 16 residues. The J segment lost 6 bases and the V segment lost 5 bases, leaving 9 bases of the junction unmatched. CDR3 loop: CASSAKGLAGVKTQYF. DNA for the CDR3: TGTGCCAGCAGCGCGAAAGGACTAGCGGGAGTAAAGACCCAGTACTTC.

At least ten counts were recorded for this clonotype. V and J are TRBV5-1 and TRBJ2-1; D is possibly TRBD1 (6 bases). From germline, CDR1 is SGHRS and CDR2 YFSETQ. The CDR3 has 15 amino acids. Trimming cost V 6 bases and J 2 bases, with 15 bases left between them. The CDR3 loop reads CASTKYRETYNEQFF. In DNA form, the CDR3 reads TGCGCCAGCACCAAGTACAGGGAAACCTACAATGAGCAGTTCTTC.

This clonotype has ten or more counts. The chain links TRBV27 to TRBJ2-2, with D unresolved. The CDR3 length is 15 residues. CDR1 is MNHEY, CDR2 SMNVEV, per germline (reference sequence). V was pared by 5 bases and J by 7 bases, with 17 bases between. CDR3 sequence reads: CASSLQIPRDGELFF. The CDR3 DNA follows: TGTGCCAGCAGTCTACAAATACCCAGAGACGGGGAGCTGTTTTTT.

The J gene is TRBJ2-1, the V gene TRBV7-9; 9 positions match TRBD1. The V and J ends lost 0 bases and 14 bases, in that order; junction bases with no gene match: 14. Germline V CDR1 and CDR2: SEHNR, FQNEAQ (reference sequence). This CDR3 has 16 amino acids. The CDR3 bases are TGTGCCAGCAGCTTAGCCGTCCCGGGACAGGGATTGGAGGAGTTCTTC. It specifies CASSLAVPGQGLEEFF.

This clonotype was seen ten or more times. The chain carries TRBV30 and TRBJ1-1; 8 bases are shared with TRBD1. With V trimmed by 4 bases and J by 1 base, 5 bases remained unmatched. CDR3 length: 14 residues. The germline gives CDR1 GTSNPN, CDR2 SVGIG (reference sequence). CDR3 amino acids: CAWNPGTGNTEAFF. In DNA form, the CDR3 reads TGTGCCTGGAACCCTGGGACAGGGAACACTGAAGCTTTCTTT.

This clonotype has ten or more counts. This chain joins TRBV27 and TRBJ2-2; TRBD2 aligns across 8 bases. Trimming took 6 bases from V and 2 from J; bases not matched to a gene: 8. The CDR3 loop spans 16 amino acids. CDR1 is MNHEY and CDR2 is SMNVEV in the germline V gene (reference sequence). CDR3 in DNA: TGTGCCAGCAGCCGCATCAGCGGGAGTAACACCGGGGAGCTGTTTTTT. Translating it yields CASSRISGSNTGELFF.

This clonotype was detected many times. The chain employs TRBV6-1 and TRBJ2-7; 9 bases are shared with TRBD1. CDR3 length: 15 amino acids. The V and J ends lost 5 bases and 5 bases, in that order; junction bases with no gene match: 10. Germline CDR1 MNHNS, CDR2 SASEGT. CDR3 amino acids: CASSFGTGLLDEQYF. The CDR3 DNA follows: TGTGCCAGCAGTTTCGGGACAGGGCTTCTGGACGAGCAGTACTTC.

The chain is built from TRBV6-1 and TRBJ2-7; possibly TRBD1 for D (6 bases). The ends were cut back, 8 bases at V and 3 bases at J, with 14 bases in the middle. The CDR3 runs 13 residues. Germline V gene sequence: CDR1 MNHNS, CDR2 SASEGT. In DNA, the CDR3 is TGTGCCAGCTCACGACGGGACAACTACGAGCAGTACTTC. Encoded protein: CASSRRDNYEQYF.

This clonotype was counted at least ten times. The chain employs TRBV12-3 or TRBV12-4 and TRBJ2-7; D perhaps matches TRBD1 (5 bases). The CDR3 loop spans 14 amino acids. Trimming removed 5 bases from V and 4 bases from J, with 15 bases in between. This CDR3 reads CASSIRQKRYEQYF. In DNA, the CDR3 is TGTGCCAGCAGTATTCGACAGAAAAGATACGAGCAGTACTTC.

V gene TRBV24-1 combines with J gene TRBJ1-6; 7 bases line up with TRBD1. Germline V gives CDR1 KGHDR, CDR2 SFDVKD. This CDR3 is 15 amino acids long. Losses at the gene ends were 5 bases for V and 8 bases for J; bases not matched to a gene: 8. The CDR3 loop is CATSVEGARDSPLHF. The CDR3 DNA reads TGTGCCACCAGTGTTGAGGGGGCGAGGGATTCACCCCTCCACTTT.